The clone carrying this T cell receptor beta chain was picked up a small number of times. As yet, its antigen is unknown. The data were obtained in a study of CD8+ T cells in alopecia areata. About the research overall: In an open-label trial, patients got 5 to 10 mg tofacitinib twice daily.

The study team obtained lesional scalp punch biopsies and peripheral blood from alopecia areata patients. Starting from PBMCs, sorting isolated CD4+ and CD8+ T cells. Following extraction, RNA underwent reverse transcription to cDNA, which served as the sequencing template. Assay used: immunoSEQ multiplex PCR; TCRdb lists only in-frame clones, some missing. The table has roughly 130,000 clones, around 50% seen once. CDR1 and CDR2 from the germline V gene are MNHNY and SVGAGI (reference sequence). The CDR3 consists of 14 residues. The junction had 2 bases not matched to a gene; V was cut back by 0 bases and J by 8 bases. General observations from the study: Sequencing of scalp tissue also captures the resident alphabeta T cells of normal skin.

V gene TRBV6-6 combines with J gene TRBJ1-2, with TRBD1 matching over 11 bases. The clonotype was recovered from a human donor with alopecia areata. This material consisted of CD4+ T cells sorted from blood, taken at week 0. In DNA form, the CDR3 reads TGTGCCAGCAGTTACTCGGACAGGGGGCAAGGCTACACCTTC. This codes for CASSYSDRGQGYTF.